These T cell receptor beta chains were read from a single sample in a study of shared clonotypes between healthy human individuals. TCRdb's table, derived via immunoSEQ multiplex PCR, lists solely in-frame clones and lacks some. The profile covers hundreds of thousands of clones, with approximately 95% appearing a single time and around 0.11% taken by the ten largest. What was sequenced was naive CD8+ T cells sorted from blood. All receptors come from a woman in her thirties in good health. The CDR3 runs from the conserved cysteine through the conserved F or W. Fields, in order: CDR3 protein, V gene, clone size, CDR3 length. Not all rows give a size; the values are once, few, many and, for expanded clones, a class.

CASSRGPGATNTGELFF TRBV13 - 17
CASSLGAEETQYF TRBV13 - 13
CAISETGGEQYF TRBV10-3 - 12
CATSRVTGASYEQYF TRBV15 once 15
CASSWALSYEQYF TRBV19 - 13
CASSLTAGGDEQFF TRBV7-3 - 14
CASSQIQTGDTEAFF TRBV4-2 - 15
CASSRTSGQETQYF TRBV6-5 - 14
CASSEWAHNTEAFF TRBV6-4 - 14
CATSRDSVTEAFF TRBV15 - 13
CASSFGGRAGELFF TRBV7-2 - 14
CSVPMGTEAFF TRBV29-1 - 11
CASSVGVVTGGEQYF TRBV9 - 15
CASSQGTGGSYEQYF TRBV14 - 15
CASSVGAGVSTGELFF TRBV9 - 16
CASSSPGGSSGANVLTF TRBV5-8 - 17
CASSLETGEVAQYF TRBV5-6 - 14
CASSSSLTNEKLFF TRBV5-1 - 14
CASRPGTGETQYF TRBV27 - 13
CASSQESNQPQHF TRBV4-1 - 13
CASSRFGDTDTQYF TRBV14 - 14
CASSPTGTAYEQYF TRBV9 once 14
CSVEAEGAYEQYF TRBV29-1 - 13
CASSKGRTSGPGEQFF TRBV7-6 - 16
CATKLAGGPDTQYF TRBV27 - 14
CASSRFGFGEQYF TRBV14 once 13
CASSPGQGSEQYF TRBV9 - 13